This TCR beta chain was profiled in a study of cytomegalovirus exposure and HLA in healthy donors. Researchers ran the PCR with 60 Vbeta and 13 Jbeta primers. Libraries were prepared by immunoSEQ multiplex PCR; TCRdb keeps only in-frame clonotypes and omits some of them. The sample holds 100,000 or so clones; over 75% are singletons and the top ten take 4% to 5.5%. As regards this clone: What it binds is unknown.

Study conclusions and caveats: Later, an analysis showed that TCR beta chains associated with HLA were more clonally expanded than others that were equally common. Likely technical artifact: a cluster of highly shared sequence variants. Follow-up analysis found HLA locus-dependent TCR association rates, highest for DRB1 and lowest for HLA-C. It was reportedly the case that the classifier diagnosed cytomegalovirus status with high specificity and sensitivity.

Specimen: PBMCs. This receptor was obtained from a man between 25 and 39 years old in good health and CMV-seropositive.

The CDR3 region has the DNA TGTGCCAGCAGCGTAGGCGGGGGGCTCTCTGGAAACACCATATATTTT. The encoded protein is CASSVGGGLSGNTIYF. The rearrangement joins TRBV9 to TRBJ1-3; D perhaps matches TRBD1 (6 bases). Germline CDR1 is SGDLS and CDR2 is YYNGEE. This CDR3 region has 16 residues. V shed 0 bases and J shed 0 bases, with 10 bases lying between them. Looking up the rest from reference TRBV9 and TRBJ1-3 gives the full variable domain: DSGVTQTPKHLITATGQRVTLRCSPRSGDLSVYWYQQSLDQGLQFLIQYYNGEERAKGNILERFSAQQFPDLHSELNLSSLELGDSALYFCASSVGGGLSGNTIYFGEGSWLTVV.